Shown below are 5 T cell receptor beta chains from a single sample sequenced in a study of early T cells in non-severe SARS-CoV-2 infection (dated by TCRdb to about 2021). Library prep was done by 5' RACE. Instrument on record: NextSeq 500. Using fastp at Q25 and MiXCR, TCRdb reprocessed the public reads and kept productive beta chains. All rows with the same CDR3 protein become a single entry with the most common DNA and genes. This sample comprises some 41,000 distinct CDR3 sequences, about 25% of them detected only once. The leading ten clones occupy 3.5% to 5% of the sample. This specimen consisted of whole blood, obtained at baseline. The receptors originated from an adult who was a healthcare worker with PCR-confirmed SARS-CoV-2 infection or an uninfected control (not recorded which).

This clonotype has a count of ten or more. The V gene is TRBV12-3 or TRBV12-4, the J gene TRBJ2-5, with 11 bases matching TRBD2. The junction had 8 bases not matched to a gene; V was cut back by 7 bases and J by 4 bases. The CDR3 has 15 amino acids. As DNA, the CDR3 is TGTGCCAGCAAGGCCGGTAGCGGGGGGGGAGAGACCCAGTACTTC. Its translation is CASKAGSGGGETQYF.

In this sample, this clonotype turned up a few times. V usage is TRBV12-5 and J usage is TRBJ2-7, with 11 bases that match TRBD1. The V gene's germline CDR1 is LGHNT and CDR2 FRNRAP. Trimming removed 5 bases from V and 0 bases from J; junction bases left unmatched: 9. CDR3 size: 17 residues. This CDR3 reads CASGNTGTGGSSYEQYF. CDR3 bases: TGTGCTAGTGGTAATACCGGGACAGGGGGAAGCTCCTACGAGCAGTACTTC.

This clonotype has only a few counts. The chain carries TRBV7-9 and TRBJ1-1, with unresolved D. Germline CDR1 reads SEHNR; CDR2 reads FQNEAQ (reference sequence). Trimming stripped 3 bases from V and 4 bases from J, with 6 bases between. The CDR3 is 12 residues long. The CDR3 loop is CASSLKATEAFF. The CDR3 bases are TGTGCCAGCAGCTTGAAGGCCACTGAAGCTTTCTTT.

As DNA, the CDR3 is TGCAGCGTTGGAGTCCGGGAGGGTTTGGATACGCAGTATTTT. It codes for CSVGVREGLDTQYF. The chain links TRBV29-1 to TRBJ2-3, with TRBD2 matching over 8 bases. The length of the CDR3 is 14 residues. Germline CDR1 is SQVTM and CDR2 is ANQGSEA. The trim removed 4 bases at V and 6 bases at J, leaving 9 bases unmatched.

The rearrangement links TRBV6-5 to TRBJ1-1; no definite D call. Germline V gene lookup returns CDR1 MNHEY and CDR2 SVGAGI. The CDR3 has 15 amino acids. Trimming shortened V by 8 bases and J by 0 bases, and 16 bases separated the two germline ends. This chain's CDR3 is CASAQGGSVNTEAFF. In nucleotides, the CDR3 is TGTGCCAGCGCCCAAGGAGGGTCAGTGAACACTGAAGCTTTCTTT.